This T cell receptor beta chain was obtained from a study of OX40 agonist ivuxolimab in advanced cancers. Background on the study: Two cutaneous melanoma patients and one hepatocellular carcinoma patient, three in all, had partial responses.

The table came from immunoSEQ multiplex PCR; TCRdb's copy has only in-frame clones and leaves some out. The sample holds about 82,000 clones, just over 85% seen once. Note on this clone: Its antigen is undetermined.

V was shortened by 5 bases and J by 4 bases, with 13 bases between the two germline ends. Germline-derived CDR1 and CDR2 are SGHDT and YYEEEE. The CDR3 sequence is 14 residues long. The study's findings and limits: Among some nonresponders, normalized T-cell clonal expansion was also low.

Autoimmune disease history or systemic immunosuppression disqualified patients. Sampling of blood occurred at baseline, cycle 4 day 1, and cycle 7 day 1. The source was CD4+ or CD8+ T cells sorted from blood, collected in a trial of the OX40 agonist ivuxolimab. V gene TRBV5-6 combines with J gene TRBJ1-5; TRBD1 might be the D (5 bases). The TCR originated in an adult with an advanced solid tumor such as melanoma, head and neck, liver or kidney cancer. The CDR3 nucleotides read TGTGCCAGCAGTCTGGGGGGGTTAAATCAGCCCCAGCATTTT. It yields the protein CASSLGGLNQPQHF.